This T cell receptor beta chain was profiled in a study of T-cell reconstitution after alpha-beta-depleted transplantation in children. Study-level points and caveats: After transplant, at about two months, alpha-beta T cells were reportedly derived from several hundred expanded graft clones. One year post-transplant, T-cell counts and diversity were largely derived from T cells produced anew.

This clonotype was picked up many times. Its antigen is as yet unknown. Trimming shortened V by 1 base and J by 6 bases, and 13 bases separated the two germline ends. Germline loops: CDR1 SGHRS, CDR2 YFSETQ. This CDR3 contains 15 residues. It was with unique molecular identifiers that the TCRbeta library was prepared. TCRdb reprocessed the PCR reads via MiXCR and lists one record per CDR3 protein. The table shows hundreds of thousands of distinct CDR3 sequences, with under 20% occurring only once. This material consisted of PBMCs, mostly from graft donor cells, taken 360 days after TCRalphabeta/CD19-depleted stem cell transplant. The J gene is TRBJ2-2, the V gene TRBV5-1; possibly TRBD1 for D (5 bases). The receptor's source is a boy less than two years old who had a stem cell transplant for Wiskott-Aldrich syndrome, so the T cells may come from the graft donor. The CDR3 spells CASSLPGQGAGELFF. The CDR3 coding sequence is TGCGCCAGCAGCTTGCCAGGGCAAGGGGCCGGGGAGCTGTTTTTT.